The next 23 T cell receptor beta chains were all read from a single sample in a study of Ad26.COV2.S vaccination and SARS-CoV-2 variants. As to treatment: about 20 received Ad26.COV2.S at low or high dose, single or two shots; 5 received placebo; per-sample allocation not given. Collection of samples fell on day 63 after the first vaccine or placebo injection. Only in-frame clones appear in the TCRdb table, and some are missing; sequencing was by immunoSEQ multiplex PCR. The sample yields 450,000 to 550,000 clones, approximately 92% seen once. The specimen comprised peripheral blood, sampled in a trial of Ad26.COV2.S vaccine versus placebo. All receptors derive from a person between 18 and 59 years old who received the Ad26.COV2.S COVID-19 vaccine or a placebo.

The V gene is TRBV11-2, the J gene TRBJ2-3; 9 bases agree with TRBD1. Germline V gene sequence: CDR1 SGHAT, CDR2 FQNNGV. Losses at the gene ends were 8 bases for V and 1 base for J; bases not matched to a gene: 7. The CDR3 has 15 residues. As DNA, the CDR3 is TGTGCCAGCTGCCAATGGACAGGGGGCACAGATACGCAGTATTTT. It yields the protein CASCQWTGGTDTQYF. The full variable domain, with the rest looked up from reference TRBV11-2 and TRBJ2-3, is EAGVAQSPRYKIIEKRQSVAFWCNPISGHATLYWYQQILGQGPKLLIQFQNNGVVDDSQLPKDRFSAERLKGVDSTLKIQPAKLEDSAVYLCASCQWTGGTDTQYFGPGTRLTVL.

The chain joins TRBV9 to TRBJ2-7, with 10 bases lining up with TRBD1. V shed 4 bases and J 3 bases; nucleotides not matched to a gene: 7. This CDR3 is built from 15 residues. Germline assignment: CDR1 SGDLS and CDR2 YYNGEE. Here the CDR3 DNA reads TGTGCCAGCAGCCAGGGACAGGGGTCCAACTACGAGCAGTACTTC. This translates into CASSQGQGSNYEQYF. Using reference TRBV9 and TRBJ2-7 for the parts outside the CDR3, the full variable domain is DSGVTQTPKHLITATGQRVTLRCSPRSGDLSVYWYQQSLDQGLQFLIQYYNGEERAKGNILERFSAQQFPDLHSELNLSSLELGDSALYFCASSQGQGSNYEQYFGPGTRLTVT.

This clone was seen a few times. The chain uses TRBV7-9 and TRBJ1-5, with a weak D call TRBD1 (5 bases). Germline lookup yields CDR1 SEHNR and CDR2 FQNEAQ (reference sequence). Trimming removed 6 bases at V and 4 bases at J, with 16 bases between. This CDR3 spans 15 amino acids. The CDR3 loop is CASSPSGGMNQPQHF. CDR3 nucleotides: TGTGCCAGCAGTCCCTCGGGGGGGATGAATCAGCCCCAGCATTTT. The entire variable domain, with the rest obtained from reference TRBV7-9 and TRBJ1-5, is as follows: DTGVSQNPRHKITKRGQNVTFRCDPISEHNRLYWYRQTLGQGPEFLTYFQNEAQLEKSRLLSDRFSAERPKGSFSTLEIQRTEQGDSAMYLCASSPSGGMNQPQHFGDGTRLSIL.

This rearrangement joins TRBV13 to TRBJ1-2; the D is unclear. Germline V gives CDR1 PRHDT, CDR2 FYEKMQ (reference sequence). V lost 5 bases and J 5 bases, leaving 9 bases between the germline ends. CDR3 length: 12 amino acids. The CDR3 here is CASSLGRYGYTF. In nucleotides, the CDR3 is TGTGCCAGCAGCCTGGGGAGGTATGGCTACACCTTC. Supplemented by reference TRBV13 and TRBJ1-2, the full variable domain reads AAGVIQSPRHLIKEKRETATLKCYPIPRHDTVYWYQQGPGQDPQFLISFYEKMQSDKGSIPDRFSAQQFSDYHSELNMSSLELGDSALYFCASSLGRYGYTFGSGTRLTVV.

The chain joins TRBV7-2 to TRBJ2-7; 7 bases map to TRBD1. CDR1 and CDR2 (germline): SGHTA, FQGNSA. Unmatched junction bases numbered 10, after V lost 5 bases and J lost 6 bases. The CDR3 is made up of 14 amino acids. CDR3 nucleotides: TGTGCCAGCAGCAAAGGACAGGTCCCAGGCGAGCAGTACTTC. The encoded protein is CASSKGQVPGEQYF.

The genes are TRBV19 and TRBJ1-5, with 8 bases matching TRBD1. The germline V gene has CDR1 LNHDA and CDR2 SQIVND (reference sequence). V trimming: 8 bases; J trimming: 4 bases; junction bases outside the gene matches: 16. The CDR3 covers 17 residues. The CDR3 nucleotides are TGTGCCAGTGCTACACAGGGGGGGATAGCTAATAATCAGCCCCAGCATTTT. Residues: CASATQGGIANNQPQHF. Full variable domain (rest looked up from reference TRBV19 and TRBJ1-5): DGGITQSPKYLFRKEGQNVTLSCEQNLNHDAMYWYRQDPGQGLRLIYYSQIVNDFQKGDIAEGYSVSREKKESFPLTVTSAQKNPTAFYLCASATQGGIANNQPQHFGDGTRLSIL.

V and J are TRBV5-1 and TRBJ1-1; D uncertain. This CDR3 has 18 amino acids. Germline loops: CDR1 SGHRS, CDR2 YFSETQ. V lost 3 bases and J lost 0, with 21 bases in between. The CDR3 sequence is CASSSRPPYGEMNTEAFF. The CDR3 region has the DNA TGCGCCAGCAGCTCCCGACCACCTTATGGGGAAATGAACACTGAAGCTTTCTTT.

The V gene is TRBV4-1, the J gene TRBJ2-7; 9 nucleotides align to TRBD2. The CDR3 loop spans 14 amino acids. Germline V CDR1 and CDR2: MGHRA, YSYEKL. V was clipped by 4 bases and J by 1 base; unmatched bases: 2. This CDR3 is CASSLLAGSYEQYF. The CDR3, as DNA: TGCGCCAGCAGCCTGCTAGCGGGGTCCTACGAGCAGTACTTC.

The chain uses TRBV4-3 and TRBJ2-7, with D maybe TRBD2 (5 bases). The CDR3 runs to 17 residues. Trimming shortened V by 0 bases and J by 2 bases, and 17 bases separated the two germline ends. From germline, CDR1 is LGHNA and CDR2 YSLEER. The CDR3 bases are TGCGCCAGCAGCCAAGACCCCGTCGGGCCCGGGGCCTACGAGCAGTACTTC. As protein: CASSQDPVGPGAYEQYF.

The genes are TRBV2 and TRBJ2-7; TRBD1 is a possible D gene (6 bases). CDR1 and CDR2 from the germline V gene are SNHLY and FYNNEI. The CDR3 totals 13 residues. Trimming removed 3 bases from V and 3 bases from J, with 9 bases in between. In DNA, the CDR3 is TGTGCCAGCAGTGAGGAGACAGGCTACGAGCAGTACTTC. Translation gives CASSEETGYEQYF.

V gene TRBV18 combines with J gene TRBJ1-5, with D possibly being TRBD1 (6 bases). This CDR3 contains 15 residues. Germline V lookup: CDR1 KGHSH, CDR2 LQKENI. The ends were cut back, 2 bases at V and 2 bases at J, with 10 bases in the middle. The CDR3 DNA sequence: TGTGCCAGCTCACCAGGGGGCTTTGGCAATCAGCCCCAGCATTTT. It is translated as CASSPGGFGNQPQHF.

The chain links TRBV7-3 to TRBJ2-1; TRBD2 matches at 10 bases. Germline V gene data show CDR1 as SGHTA and CDR2 as FQGTGA. Trimming cost V 6 bases and J 4 bases; bases outside gene matches: 6. This CDR3 is built from 15 residues. The CDR3, as DNA: TGTGCCAGCAGTTCCCTAGCGGGAGCATACAATGAGCAGTTCTTC. The encoded protein is CASSSLAGAYNEQFF.

The chain employs TRBV19 and TRBJ2-7, with unresolved D. Trimming pared 1 base from V and 4 bases from J, leaving 8 bases between. The CDR3 is 13 amino acids. Germline CDR1 is LNHDA and CDR2 is SQIVND (reference sequence). CDR3 sequence: CASSIAYGYEQYV. In DNA form, the CDR3 reads TGTGCCAGTAGTATAGCTTACGGGTACGAGCAGTACGTC.

This sequence joins TRBV18 and TRBJ2-5; unclear D gene. Germline V gene data show CDR1 as KGHSH and CDR2 as LQKENI. The CDR3 extends over 15 amino acids. The V and J ends lost 3 bases and 0 bases respectively, with 11 bases between them. This CDR3 is CASSPQTKYQETQYF. CDR3 nucleotides: TGTGCCAGCTCACCTCAAACTAAGTACCAAGAGACCCAGTACTTC.

Only one count was recorded for this clone. The chain couples TRBV5-1 to TRBJ2-4, with no clear D. Trimming cost V 0 bases and J 16 bases, with 14 bases left between them. CDR1 is SGHRS, CDR2 YFSETQ, per germline. The CDR3 is made up of 12 amino acids. The CDR3 bases are TGCGCCAGCAGCTTGGATTCTGCGAGGAGATACTTC. Protein sequence: CASSLDSARRYF.

The chain employs TRBV21-1 and TRBJ1-4. TRBV21-1 has pseudogene status. CDR3 length equals 15 residues. CDR3 loop: CASSNQGGRGEKLFF. CDR3 sequence (DNA): TGTGCCAGCAGCAATCAGGGAGGAAGAGGCGAAAAACTGTTTTTT.

This chain connects TRBV7-9 to TRBJ1-1; no clear D gene. V was pared by 1 base and J by 8 bases, with 8 bases between. The CDR3 is made up of 12 amino acids. Germline CDR1 reads SEHNR; CDR2 reads FQNEAQ (reference sequence). Here the CDR3 DNA reads TGTGCCAGCAGCTTAGTAAGGGTCGAAGCTTTCTTT. It encodes CASSLVRVEAFF.

The chain joins TRBV3-1 (or the pseudogene TRBV3-2) to TRBJ2-1; 9 bases line up with TRBD1. Germline-derived CDR1 and CDR2 are LGHDT and YNNKEL (reference sequence). This CDR3 region has 16 residues. The V gene end was trimmed by 4 bases and the J gene end by 10 bases; junction bases not matched to a gene: 14. This CDR3 is CASSLQVGTGSYEQFF. DNA of the CDR3: TGTGCCAGCAGCCTACAAGTCGGGACAGGGTCCTACGAGCAGTTCTTC.

The chain links TRBV7-3 to TRBJ1-6; D is unclear. Trimming stripped 5 bases from V and 12 bases from J, with 14 bases between. This CDR3 comprises 13 residues. Germline CDR1 reads SGHTA; CDR2 reads FQGTGA. The CDR3 loop reads CASSPTMLRPLHF. CDR3 nucleotide sequence: TGTGCCAGCAGCCCAACTATGCTAAGACCCCTCCACTTT.

This chain links TRBV7-2 with TRBJ2-2, with 9 bases aligning to TRBD2. V was clipped by 5 bases and J by 4 bases; unmatched bases: 11. The germline V gene encodes CDR1 SGHTA and CDR2 FQGNSA. This CDR3 has 17 amino acids. CDR3 residues: CASSPSRGGRATGELFF. The CDR3 nucleotides read TGTGCCAGCAGCCCCTCCCGGGGCGGGAGGGCCACCGGGGAGCTGTTTTTT.

The chain recombines TRBV5-1 with TRBJ2-1; perhaps TRBD1 as D (6 bases). This CDR3 contains 12 residues. V gave up 4 bases and J gave up 11 bases, with 13 bases separating them. Per germline, CDR1 SGHRS and CDR2 YFSETQ. In DNA form, the CDR3 reads TGCGCCAGCAGCCCCGTGGACAGCAAGCAGTTCTTC. Protein product: CASSPVDSKQFF.

The chain employs TRBV19 and TRBJ2-3, with D possibly TRBD1 on 7 matching bases. The CDR3 has 16 amino acids. The V gene's germline CDR1 is LNHDA and CDR2 SQIVND (reference sequence). Trimming took 6 bases from V and 4 from J, leaving 20 bases between them. The CDR3 DNA is TGTGCCAGTAGCCCCTCAGGGGGGAGGTGGGCAGATACGCAGTATTTT. Protein product: CASSPSGGRWADTQYF.

The chain has TRBV4-3 and TRBJ2-1; 7 bases fit TRBD2. Germline-derived CDR1 and CDR2 are LGHNA and YSLEER. Unmatched junction bases numbered 23, after V lost 4 bases and J lost 14 bases. This CDR3 contains 17 residues. The CDR3, as DNA: TGCGCCAGCAGCCCGGGTCCCATTAGCGGGCCCCCCGGAAGGAAGTTCTTC. It translates to CASSPGPISGPPGRKFF.